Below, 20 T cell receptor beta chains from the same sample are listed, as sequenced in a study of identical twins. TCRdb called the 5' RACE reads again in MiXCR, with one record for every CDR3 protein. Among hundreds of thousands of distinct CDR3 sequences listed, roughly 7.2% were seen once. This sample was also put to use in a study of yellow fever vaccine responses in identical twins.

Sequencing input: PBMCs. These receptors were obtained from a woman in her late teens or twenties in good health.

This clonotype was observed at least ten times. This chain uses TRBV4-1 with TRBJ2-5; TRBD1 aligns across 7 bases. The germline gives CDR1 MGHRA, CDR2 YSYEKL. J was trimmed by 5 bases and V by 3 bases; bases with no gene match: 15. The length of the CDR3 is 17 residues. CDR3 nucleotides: TGCGCCAGCAGCCAGAACAGCTGGGGGACAGTTGGGGAGACCCAGTACTTC. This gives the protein CASSQNSWGTVGETQYF.

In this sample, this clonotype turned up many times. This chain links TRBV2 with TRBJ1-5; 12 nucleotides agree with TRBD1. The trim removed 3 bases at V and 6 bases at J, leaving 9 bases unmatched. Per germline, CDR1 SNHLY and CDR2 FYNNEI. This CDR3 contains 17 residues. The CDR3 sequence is CASSDVPGQGAGQPQHF. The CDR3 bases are TGTGCCAGCAGTGACGTCCCGGGACAGGGGGCAGGTCAGCCCCAGCATTTT. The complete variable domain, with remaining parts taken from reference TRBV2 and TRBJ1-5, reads EPEVTQTPSHQVTQMGQEVILRCVPISNHLYFYWYRQILGQKVEFLVSFYNNEISEKSEIFDDQFSVERPDGSNFTLKIRSTKLEDSAMYFCASSDVPGQGAGQPQHFGDGTRLSIL.

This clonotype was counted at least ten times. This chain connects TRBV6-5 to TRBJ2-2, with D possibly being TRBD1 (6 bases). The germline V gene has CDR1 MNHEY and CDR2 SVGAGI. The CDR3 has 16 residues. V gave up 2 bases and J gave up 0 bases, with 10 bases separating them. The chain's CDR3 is CASSYGTPANTGELFF. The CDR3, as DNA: TGTGCCAGCAGTTACGGGACACCTGCGAACACCGGGGAGCTGTTTTTT.

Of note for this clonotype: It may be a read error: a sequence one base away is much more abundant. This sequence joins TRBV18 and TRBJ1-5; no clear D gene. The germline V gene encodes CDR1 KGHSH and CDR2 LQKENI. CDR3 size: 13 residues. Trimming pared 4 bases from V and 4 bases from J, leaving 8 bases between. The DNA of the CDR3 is TGTGCCAGCTCACGAGATTTTAATCAGCCCCAGCATTTT. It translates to CASSRDFNQPQHF.

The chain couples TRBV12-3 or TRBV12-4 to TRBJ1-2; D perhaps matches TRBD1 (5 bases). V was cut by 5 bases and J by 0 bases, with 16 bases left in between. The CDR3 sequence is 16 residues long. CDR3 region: CASSPGWSITNYGYTF. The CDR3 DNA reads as TGTGCCAGCAGTCCAGGGTGGAGTATAACTAACTATGGCTACACCTTC.

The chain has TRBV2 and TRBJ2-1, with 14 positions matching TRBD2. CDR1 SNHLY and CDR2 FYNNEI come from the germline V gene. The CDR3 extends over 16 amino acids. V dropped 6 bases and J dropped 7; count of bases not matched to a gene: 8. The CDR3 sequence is CASRPGLAGGLNEQFF. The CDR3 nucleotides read TGTGCCAGCAGACCCGGACTAGCGGGGGGACTGAATGAGCAGTTCTTC.

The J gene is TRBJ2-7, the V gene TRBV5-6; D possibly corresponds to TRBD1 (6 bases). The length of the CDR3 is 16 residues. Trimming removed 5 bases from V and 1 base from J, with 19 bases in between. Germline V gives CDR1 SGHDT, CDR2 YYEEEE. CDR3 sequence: CASRVPPRQVSYEQYF. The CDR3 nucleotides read TGTGCCAGCAGGGTCCCCCCTCGACAGGTATCCTACGAGCAGTACTTC.

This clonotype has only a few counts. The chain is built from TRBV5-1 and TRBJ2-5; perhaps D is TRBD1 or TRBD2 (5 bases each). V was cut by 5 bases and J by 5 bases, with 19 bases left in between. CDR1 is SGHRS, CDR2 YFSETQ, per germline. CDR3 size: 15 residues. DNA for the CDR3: TGCGCCAGCAGTAAGACGGTTGGCAGGGAGGAGACCCAGTACTTC. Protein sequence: CASSKTVGREETQYF. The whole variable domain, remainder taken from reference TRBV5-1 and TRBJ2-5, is KAGVTQTPRYLIKTRGQQVTLSCSPISGHRSVSWYQQTPGQGLQFLFEYFSETQRNKGNFPGRFSGRQFSNSRSEMNVSTLELGDSALYLCASSKTVGREETQYFGPGTRLLVL.

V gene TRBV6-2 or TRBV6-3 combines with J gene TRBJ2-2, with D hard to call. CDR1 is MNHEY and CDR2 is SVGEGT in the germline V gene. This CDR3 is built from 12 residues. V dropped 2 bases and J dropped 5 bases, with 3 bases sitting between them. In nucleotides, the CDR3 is TGTGCCAGCAGTTACGCAACCGGGGAGCTGTTTTTT. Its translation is CASSYATGELFF.

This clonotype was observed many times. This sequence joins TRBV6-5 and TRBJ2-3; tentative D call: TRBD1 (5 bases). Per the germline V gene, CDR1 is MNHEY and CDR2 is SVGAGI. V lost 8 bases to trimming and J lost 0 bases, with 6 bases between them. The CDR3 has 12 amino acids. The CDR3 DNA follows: TGTGCCAGCGGGGCTAGCACAGATACGCAGTATTTT. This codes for CASGASTDTQYF.

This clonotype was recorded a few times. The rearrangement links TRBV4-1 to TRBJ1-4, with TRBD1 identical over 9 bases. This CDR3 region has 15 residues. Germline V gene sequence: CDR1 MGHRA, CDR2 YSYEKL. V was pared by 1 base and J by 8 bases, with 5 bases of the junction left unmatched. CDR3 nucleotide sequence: TGCGCCAGCAGCCAAGGGGACAGGGACGGGGAAAAACTGTTTTTT. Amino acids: CASSQGDRDGEKLFF.

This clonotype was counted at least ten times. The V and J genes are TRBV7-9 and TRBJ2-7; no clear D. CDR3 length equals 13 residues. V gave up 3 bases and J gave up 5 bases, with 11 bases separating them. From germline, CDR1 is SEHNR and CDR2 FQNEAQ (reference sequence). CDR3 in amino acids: CASSFKVENEQYV. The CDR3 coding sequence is TGTGCCAGCAGCTTTAAGGTTGAGAACGAGCAGTACGTC.

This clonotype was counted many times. CDR3 loop: CAISSGGQETQYF. CDR3 DNA sequence: TGTGCCATCAGCTCCGGTGGGCAAGAGACCCAGTACTTC. The chain recombines TRBV10-3 with TRBJ2-5, with D hard to call. This CDR3 contains 13 residues. V shed 6 bases and J shed 2 bases, with 10 bases lying between them. Germline CDR1 is ENHRY and CDR2 is SYGVKD.

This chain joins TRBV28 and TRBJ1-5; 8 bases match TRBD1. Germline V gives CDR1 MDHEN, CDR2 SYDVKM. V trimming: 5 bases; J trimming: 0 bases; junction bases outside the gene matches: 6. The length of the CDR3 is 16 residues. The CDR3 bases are TGTGCCAGCAGTAACTACAGGGGGTTTAGCAATCAGCCCCAGCATTTT. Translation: CASSNYRGFSNQPQHF.

This CDR3 reads CASSTGIYEQYV. The CDR3 DNA reads as TGTGCCAGCAGCACCGGGATTTACGAGCAGTACGTC. The chain couples TRBV11-2 to TRBJ2-7, with D tentatively TRBD2 (5 bases). Germline CDR1 SGHAT, CDR2 FQNNGV. Trimming stripped 5 bases from V and 4 bases from J, with 9 bases between. The CDR3 totals 12 residues.

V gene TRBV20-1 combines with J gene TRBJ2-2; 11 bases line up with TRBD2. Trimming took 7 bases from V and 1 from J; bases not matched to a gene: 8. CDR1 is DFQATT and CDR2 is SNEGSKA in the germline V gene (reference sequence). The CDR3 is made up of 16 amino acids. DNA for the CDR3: TGCAGTGGGAGATTAGCGGGGGGGAAGAACACCGGGGAGCTGTTTTTT. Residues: CSGRLAGGKNTGELFF.

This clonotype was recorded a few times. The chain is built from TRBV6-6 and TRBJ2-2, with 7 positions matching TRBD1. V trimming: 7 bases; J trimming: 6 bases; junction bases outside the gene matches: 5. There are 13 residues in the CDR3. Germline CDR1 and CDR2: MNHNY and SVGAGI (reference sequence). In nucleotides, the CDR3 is TGTGCCAGCATAGGGGGCTTGGCCGGGGAGCTGTTTTTT. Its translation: CASIGGLAGELFF.

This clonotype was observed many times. The CDR3 sequence is CSVEGTGYEQFF. In DNA, the CDR3 is TGCAGCGTTGAAGGGACAGGCTATGAGCAGTTCTTC. The chain joins TRBV29-1 to TRBJ2-1; 7 positions agree with TRBD1. Germline V lookup: CDR1 SQVTM, CDR2 ANQGSEA. Germline trimming cut 1 base from V and 8 bases from J; bases unmatched to any gene: 2. The CDR3 extends over 12 amino acids.

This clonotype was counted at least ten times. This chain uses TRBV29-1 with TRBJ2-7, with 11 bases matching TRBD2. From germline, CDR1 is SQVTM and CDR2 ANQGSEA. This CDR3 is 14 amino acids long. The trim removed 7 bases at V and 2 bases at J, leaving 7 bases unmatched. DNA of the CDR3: TGCAGCGCCCTGACTAGCGGGAAAACCTACGAGCAGTACTTC. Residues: CSALTSGKTYEQYF.

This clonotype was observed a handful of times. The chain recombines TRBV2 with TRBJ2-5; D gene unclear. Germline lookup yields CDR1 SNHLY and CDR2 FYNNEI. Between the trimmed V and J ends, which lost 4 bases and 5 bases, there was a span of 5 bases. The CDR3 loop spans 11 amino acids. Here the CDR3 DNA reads TGTGCCAGCAGTGGGGATGAGACCCAGTACTTC. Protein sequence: CASSGDETQYF.